This TCR beta chain stems from a study of cytomegalovirus exposure and HLA in healthy donors. Study background: Earlier work reported roughly 120 million unique TCR beta sequences from some 170 million T cells.

The study's findings and limits: Researchers had no immune exposure information except CMV serostatus available.

PCR involved 60 Vbeta and 13 Jbeta primers. Sequencing was performed with immunoSEQ multiplex PCR; in TCRdb, only in-frame clones are kept and a portion is missing. The sample carries about 200,000 clones, around nine tenths recorded once. Turning to this clone: The antigen is not known.

V was cut by 5 bases and J by 5 bases, with 10 bases left in between. CDR3 length equals 12 residues. Germline-derived CDR1 and CDR2 are MNHEY and SVGAGI. The chain couples TRBV6-5 to TRBJ2-7; no clear D gene. This clonotype was sampled from a woman in her twenties or thirties in good health and CMV-seronegative. Sequences were obtained from PBMCs. Written as DNA, the CDR3 is TGTGCCAGCAGTACCCGGTCCCACGAGCAGTACTTC. It yields the protein CASSTRSHEQYF.